This T cell receptor (beta chain) is drawn from a study of blood T cell repertoires in COVID-19. Assay: immunoSEQ multiplex PCR; the TCRdb copy retains only in-frame clones and omits some. The sample carries 150,000 or so clones, about 89% recorded once. The ends were cut back, 2 bases at V and 2 bases at J, with 6 bases in the middle. The length of the CDR3 is 13 residues. Germline CDR1 and CDR2: MNHEY and SMNVEV (reference sequence). The chain couples TRBV27 to TRBJ1-1; D is ambiguous. The clonotype originates from a man in his fifties or sixties with acute or convalescent COVID-19. Specimen: peripheral blood. The CDR3 DNA reads TGTGCCAGCAGTTTAGGGCTTAACACTGAAGCTTTCTTT. Amino acid sequence: CASSLGLNTEAFF.